Each of the 14 T cell receptor beta chains below was sequenced from the same sample in a study of cytomegalovirus exposure and HLA in healthy donors (dated by TCRdb to 2015 to 2018). The library was produced with the immunoSEQ multiplex PCR assay. The multiplex PCR relied on a mix of 60 forward primers for TCR Vbeta segments and 13 reverse primers for TCR Jbeta segments. TCRdb limited this immuneACCESS table to in-frame rearrangements with V and J called. A share of clones is missing; checked studies link under half to unresolved V genes, and the rest is unexplained. This sample is represented by over 200,000 clones; more than 70% of them were singletons. About 1.2% of the sample belongs to the ten largest clones. The sequencing input was PBMCs. Receptors originate from a human donor in good health.

The chain has TRBV9 and TRBJ2-7, with 14 bases identical to TRBD2. This CDR3 comprises 16 residues. Per the germline V gene, CDR1 is SGDLS and CDR2 is YYNGEE. V shed 4 bases, J shed 5 bases, and the junction held 8 bases outside the gene matches. The CDR3 nucleotides are TGTGCCAGCAGCATGGGACTAGCGGGAGTATCGGACGAGCAGTACTTC. This gives the protein CASSMGLAGVSDEQYF.

This chain links TRBV6-6 with TRBJ1-5; D is unresolved. V lost 2 bases and J lost 5, with 10 bases in between. Germline-derived CDR1 and CDR2 are MNHNY and SVGAGI (reference sequence). This CDR3 is 14 amino acids long. CDR3 sequence (DNA): TGTGCCAGCAGTTACGGCGGGAGGGATCAGCCCCAGCATTTT. Translating gives CASSYGGRDQPQHF.

This clone was observed a few times. The rearrangement joins TRBV11-3 to TRBJ2-7, with TRBD2 as a possible D gene (6 bases). CDR1 and CDR2 (germline): SGHNT, YENEEA. CDR3 size: 14 residues. With 5 bases removed from V and 8 bases from J, the gap between germline ends came to 19 bases. CDR3 DNA sequence: TGTGCCAGCAGCGAACCGGGAGTTAGCTCTCAGCAGTACTTC. Protein product: CASSEPGVSSQQYF.

This clone was picked up one time. This chain uses TRBV5-1 with TRBJ2-2, with TRBD1 matching 7 bases. This CDR3 has 13 residues. Per germline, CDR1 SGHRS and CDR2 YFSETQ. V lost 4 bases and J lost 6; bases outside the gene matches: 3. The CDR3 region is CASSHGQAGELFF. The CDR3, as DNA: TGCGCCAGCAGCCATGGACAGGCCGGGGAGCTGTTTTTT. The variable domain in full, completed from reference TRBV5-1 and TRBJ2-2, reads KAGVTQTPRYLIKTRGQQVTLSCSPISGHRSVSWYQQTPGQGLQFLFEYFSETQRNKGNFPGRFSGRQFSNSRSEMNVSTLELGDSALYLCASSHGQAGELFFGEGSRLTVL.

The gene calls are TRBV7-2 and TRBJ1-2, with TRBD1 matching over 7 bases. CDR3 length equals 15 residues. After removal of 3 bases from V and 0 bases from J, the junction contained 4 bases not matched to a gene. Germline CDR1 is SGHTA and CDR2 is FQGNSA. The DNA for the CDR3 is TGTGCCAGCAGCTTTCGGACAGGACCTAACTATGGCTACACCTTC. Amino acids: CASSFRTGPNYGYTF.

The rearrangement joins TRBV5-1 to TRBJ2-7; D is perhaps TRBD2 (6 bases). There are 13 residues in the CDR3. From germline, CDR1 is SGHRS and CDR2 YFSETQ. The CDR3 here is CASGGTIIDEQYF. The CDR3 DNA is TGCGCGTCGGGCGGGACCATTATAGACGAGCAGTACTTC.

The CDR3 region is CASSLAQGRGYEQYF. The CDR3 DNA reads TGTGCCAGCAGTTTGGCCCAGGGACGGGGGTACGAGCAGTACTTC. V usage is TRBV28 and J usage is TRBJ2-7; a weak D match, TRBD2 (6 bases). The germline V and J ends were trimmed by 3 bases and 4 bases, with 16 bases remaining between them. The CDR3 contains 15 residues. Germline V CDR1 and CDR2: MDHEN, SYDVKM.

J is TRBJ1-1 and V is TRBV30; 8 bases match TRBD1. From germline, CDR1 is GTSNPN and CDR2 SVGIG (reference sequence). Trimming took 3 bases from V and 8 from J; bases not matched to a gene: 8. This CDR3 has 13 residues. The CDR3 coding sequence is TGTGCCTGGAGAGTGGGACAGGCCGGAGAAGCTTTCTTT. Amino acid sequence: CAWRVGQAGEAFF.

The V call is TRBV9, the J call TRBJ1-1, with a weak D call TRBD1 (5 bases). Trimming shortened V by 1 base and J by 3 bases, and 13 bases separated the two germline ends. Per the germline V gene, CDR1 is SGDLS and CDR2 is YYNGEE. This CDR3 contains 15 residues. The CDR3, as DNA: TGTGCCAGCAGCGTATTCGGGAGAGGGGACACTGAAGCTTTCTTT. Protein: CASSVFGRGDTEAFF.

The chain recombines TRBV6-6 with TRBJ2-7, with D perhaps TRBD2 (7 bases). Germline V gene lookup returns CDR1 MNHNY and CDR2 SVGAGI (reference sequence). The V end lost 0 bases, the J end lost 6 bases, and 18 bases lay between the germline ends. The CDR3 consists of 16 residues. The CDR3 reads CASSYSGAGAFFEQYF. The CDR3 DNA is TGTGCCAGCAGTTACTCGGGGGCGGGAGCCTTCTTCGAGCAGTACTTC.

The rearrangement links TRBV5-1 to TRBJ2-5; 7 positions agree with TRBD1. Germline V lookup: CDR1 SGHRS, CDR2 YFSETQ. The V gene end was trimmed by 4 bases and the J gene end by 2 bases; junction bases not matched to a gene: 17. The CDR3 loop spans 18 amino acids. In nucleotides, the CDR3 is TGCGCCAGCAGCACCAATCCCCCAGGGACAGTACTTCAAGAGACCCAGTACTTC. Protein sequence: CASSTNPPGTVLQETQYF.

V gene TRBV5-4 combines with J gene TRBJ2-1, with 10 bases matching TRBD2. The CDR3 spans 16 residues. The trim removed 3 bases at V and 5 bases at J, leaving 8 bases unmatched. Germline CDR1 SGHNT, CDR2 YYREEE (reference sequence). This CDR3 reads CASSWTGLAEDNEQFF. The DNA for the CDR3 is TGTGCCAGCAGCTGGACCGGACTAGCGGAGGACAATGAGCAGTTCTTC.

This clone was counted a few times. This sequence joins TRBV7-9 and TRBJ2-3, with D perhaps matching TRBD2 (5 bases). The germline V gene encodes CDR1 SEHNR and CDR2 FQNEAQ (reference sequence). The CDR3 loop spans 14 amino acids. V gave up 4 bases and J gave up 1 base, with 9 bases separating them. CDR3 nucleotides: TGTGCCAGCAGCTCTAGCAGACGCACAGATACGCAGTATTTT. This gives the protein CASSSSRRTDTQYF.

This chain joins TRBV5-1 and TRBJ2-7; 10 bases are shared with TRBD2. Germline-derived CDR1 and CDR2 are SGHRS and YFSETQ. The junction had 8 bases not matched to a gene; V was cut back by 6 bases and J by 2 bases. The CDR3 extends over 15 amino acids. DNA for the CDR3: TGCGCCAGCAAGCAAGGGACTAGCGCTACCTACGAGCAGTACTTC. Translated: CASKQGTSATYEQYF.